This is a list of T cell receptor beta chains from one sample in a study. TCRdb ran MiXCR on the RT-PCR reads and lists one entry per CDR3 protein. Of fewer than 800,000 distinct CDR3 sequences listed, about 14% are singletons. Input material: memory CD4+ T cells from blood. These receptors were taken from a female donor in good health, serving as a healthy control. Each CDR3 is given with its conserved first and last residue. A D gene is named only where the DNA matches it firmly. The size entry is marked missing in some rows and otherwise reads once, few, many or a size class.

D gene	clone size	V gene	J gene	CDR3 protein	CDR3 DNA
TRBD1	few	TRBV7-2	TRBJ1-5	CASSLTGTGVQPQHF	TGTGCCAGCAGCTTAACCGGGACAGGGGTTCAGCCCCAGCATTTT
-	-	TRBV6-6	TRBJ1-2	CASITGQFNYGYTF	TGTGCCAGCATAACTGGCCAGTTTAACTATGGCTACACCTTC
-	many	TRBV20-1	TRBJ1-1	CSARVVNTEAFF	TGCAGTGCTAGAGTAGTTAACACTGAAGCTTTCTTT
TRBD1	few	TRBV29-1	TRBJ2-7	CSVSGTGDHEQYF	TGCAGCGTTAGCGGGACAGGGGACCACGAGCAGTACTTC
-	few	TRBV7-2	TRBJ2-3	CASSRYRGSGGTDTQYF	TGTGCCAGCAGCCGTTACCGTGGCAGTGGTGGGACAGATACGCAGTATTTT
-	-	TRBV12-3/TRBV12-4	TRBJ2-1	CASSWSDEQFF	TGTGCCAGCAGTTGGTCGGATGAGCAGTTCTTC
-	many	TRBV24-1	TRBJ2-1	CATSDQQGLGTYNEQFF	TGTGCCACCAGTGATCAACAGGGCCTTGGGACCTACAATGAGCAGTTCTTC
TRBD2	many	TRBV15	TRBJ2-1	CATSRHIAGVGNEQFF	TGTGCCACCAGCAGACATATAGCGGGAGTTGGCAATGAGCAGTTCTTC
TRBD1	-	TRBV10-3	TRBJ1-2	CAGTQGAEDGYTF	TGTGCCGGGACTCAGGGGGCGGAGGATGGCTACACCTTC
-	many	TRBV5-1	TRBJ1-6	CASSLGDASPLHF	TGCGCCAGCAGCTTGGGGGACGCTTCACCCCTCCACTTT
TRBD2	many	TRBV20-1	TRBJ2-7	CSGAGVRGEQYF	TGCAGTGGAGCGGGAGTACGGGGCGAGCAGTACTTC
-	-	TRBV6-1	TRBJ1-5	CASSEKAYHQPQHF	TGTGCCAGCAGTGAAAAGGCCTACCATCAGCCCCAGCATTTT
-	many	TRBV20-1	TRBJ2-1	CSATGFGQDNEQFF	TGCAGTGCTACGGGCTTCGGCCAGGACAATGAGCAGTTCTTC
TRBD1	many	TRBV4-3	TRBJ1-1	CASSQGGQGLEAFF	TGCGCCAGCAGCCAAGGGGGACAGGGACTTGAAGCTTTCTTT
-	-	TRBV30	TRBJ1-1	CAWSGLEAFF	TGTGCCTGGTCCGGGCTTGAAGCTTTCTTT
-	few	TRBV7-2	TRBJ1-1	CASSVATVMNTEAFF	TGTGCCAGCAGCGTTGCGACAGTTATGAACACTGAAGCTTTCTTT
TRBD2	many	TRBV11-1	TRBJ2-7	CASSLRASGGSYEQYF	TGTGCCAGCAGCTTACGTGCTAGCGGGGGAAGCTACGAGCAGTACTTC
TRBD1	-	TRBV5-1	TRBJ2-3	CASSSGTDSSTDTQYF	TGCGCCAGCAGCTCGGGGACAGATTCTAGCACAGATACGCAGTATTTT
-	few	TRBV27	TRBJ2-1	CASSLGAGPKLGEQFF	TGTGCCAGCAGTTTAGGGGCAGGTCCCAAATTAGGTGAGCAGTTCTTC
-	-	TRBV6-7	TRBJ2-1	CASSDHSGVYNEQFF	TGTGCCAGCAGTGATCATAGCGGAGTCTACAATGAGCAGTTCTTC
-	-	TRBV7-2	TRBJ2-5	CASIYRAGYQETQYF	TGTGCCAGCATCTACCGAGCTGGGTACCAAGAGACCCAGTACTTC
-	-	TRBV24-1	TRBJ2-2	CATGHQYEGVGELFF	TGTGCCACAGGCCACCAGTACGAGGGAGTCGGGGAGCTGTTTTTT
-	-	TRBV4-3	TRBJ1-2	CASSQDQGIGGYTF	TGCGCCAGCAGCCAAGATCAGGGTATCGGTGGCTACACCTTC
-	-	TRBV12-3/TRBV12-4	TRBJ2-3	CASTLPYNEQYF	TGTGCCAGCACCCTTCCCTACAATGAGCAGTATTTT
-	many	TRBV10-3	TRBJ1-6	CAISEDTIRGSPLHF	TGTGCCATCAGTGAGGACACTATAAGGGGTTCACCCCTCCACTTT
TRBD2	-	TRBV20-1	TRBJ2-1	CGASGATYNEQFF	TGCGGAGCAAGCGGGGCCACTTACAATGAGCAGTTCTTC
TRBD2	-	TRBV2	TRBJ2-1	CASGLAGADEQFF	TGTGCCAGCGGGCTAGCGGGAGCCGATGAGCAGTTCTTC
-	many	TRBV4-3	TRBJ1-2	CASSQETGNYGYTF	TGCGCCAGCAGCCAAGAGACAGGAAACTATGGCTACACCTTC
-	-	TRBV12-3/TRBV12-4	TRBJ1-4	CASSLARQKLFF	TGTGCCAGCAGTTTAGCACGGCAAAAACTGTTTTTT